Many counts were recorded for the clone carrying this T cell receptor beta chain. Its antigen remains unknown. With the read ending 3 residues before the CDR3 end, the germline J gene is used to fill in that end. The sample belongs to a study of T cell clonality in common variable immunodeficiency. Study-wide points: CVID subjects shared fewer TCRbeta clones than healthy controls did. T cell subpopulation sequencing would be needed to explain CVID clonality.

Germline V gene lookup returns CDR1 MDHEN and CDR2 SYDVKM. The CDR3 spans 14 residues. V trimming: 5 bases; J trimming: 9 bases; junction bases outside the gene matches: 7. Clones were read by immunoSEQ multiplex PCR, and TCRdb kept only the in-frame ones, dropping some. Listed for the sample are tens of thousands of clones, none seen a single time. Material for sequencing was peripheral blood mononuclear cells. The chain carries TRBV28 and TRBJ1-6, with TRBD1 identical over 7 bases. The TCR sequence derives from a person aged 18-69 years in good health. The part of the CDR3 DNA that was read is TGTGCCAGCAGTCCAATGACAGGGCGTTCACCC. Translating it yields CASSPMTGRSP. The complete CDR3 protein is CASSPMTGRSPLHF.